These T cell receptor beta chains were read from a single sample in a study of cytomegalovirus exposure and HLA in healthy donors. Libraries were prepared by immunoSEQ multiplex PCR; TCRdb keeps only in-frame clonotypes and omits some of them. The data contain about 330,000 clones, 75% to 90% of them singletons. The sequencing input was PBMCs. Receptors were obtained from a woman under 30 in good health and CMV-seronegative. Both conserved end residues are part of each CDR3. The D gene is left open where the match is weak. Clone size is not always given. Where it is, it says once, few, many or a class for expanded clones.

-	TRBV29-1	TRBJ2-7	-	CSVERGAGYEQYF	TGCAGCGTTGAACGGGGGGCTGGCTACGAGCAGTACTTC
-	TRBV2	TRBJ2-5	-	CASSELGGSNQYF	TGTGCCAGCAGTGAATTGGGAGGCTCGAACCAGTACTTC
-	TRBV18	TRBJ2-7	few	CASSPGGPAYEQYF	TGTGCCAGCTCACCTGGCGGCCCAGCCTACGAGCAGTACTTC
TRBD2	TRBV4-2	TRBJ2-3	-	CASSQDRPGLAGGTDTQYF	TGTGCCAGCAGCCAAGATCGCCCGGGACTAGCGGGAGGCACAGATACGCAGTATTTT
-	TRBV28	TRBJ2-7	once	CASSLRYEQYF	TGTGCCAGCAGTCTGCGATACGAGCAGTACTTC
-	TRBV2	TRBJ1-5	-	CASSKEPYNQPQHF	TGTGCCAGCTCGAAGGAGCCCTACAATCAGCCCCAGCATTTT
TRBD1	TRBV4-1	TRBJ1-2	-	CASSPGRQGAYGYTF	TGCGCCAGCAGCCCCGGACGGCAGGGGGCCTATGGCTACACCTTC
-	TRBV1	TRBJ2-2	-	CTSSQEKPRQPNTGELFF	TGCACCAGCAGCCAAGAAAAACCCCGACAACCGAACACCGGGGAGCTGTTTTTT
-	TRBV7-6	TRBJ2-3	-	CASTLGGATTDTQYF	TGTGCCAGCACCCTGGGGGGGGCCACCACAGATACGCAGTATTTT
-	TRBV19	TRBJ1-5	-	CASTRRGDNQPQHF	TGTGCCAGTACCCGCCGGGGGGACAATCAGCCCCAGCATTTT
-	TRBV29-1	TRBJ2-5	-	CSAGTDTNVETQYF	TGCAGCGCTGGGACTGATACCAATGTTGAGACCCAGTACTTC